This T cell receptor beta chain was captured by sequencing in a study of patients and donors after allogeneic stem cell transplantation. In its sample, this clonotype was seen a few times. V was clipped by 3 bases and J by 2 bases, with 10 bases between them. The germline V gene encodes CDR1 KGHDR and CDR2 SFDVKD. CDR3 size: 16 residues. TCRdb redid the calling of the RT-PCR reads with MiXCR, one entry per CDR3 protein. The table shows 920,000 or so distinct CDR3 sequences, with 18% occurring only once. The sequence came from a human donor who was either an allogeneic HSCT recipient or a stem cell or donor lymphocyte infusion donor (not recorded which). It is not recorded whose cells these are; they may come from a transplant donor. The chain couples TRBV24-1 to TRBJ2-6; weak D call: TRBD1 (5 bases). Sequencing was carried out using blood, either unsorted or a sorted T cell fraction (not recorded which). CDR3 sequence (DNA): TGTGCCACCAGTGATGTAAGGGGCCCTGGGGCCAACGTCCTGACTTTC. Amino acids: CATSDVRGPGANVLTF.